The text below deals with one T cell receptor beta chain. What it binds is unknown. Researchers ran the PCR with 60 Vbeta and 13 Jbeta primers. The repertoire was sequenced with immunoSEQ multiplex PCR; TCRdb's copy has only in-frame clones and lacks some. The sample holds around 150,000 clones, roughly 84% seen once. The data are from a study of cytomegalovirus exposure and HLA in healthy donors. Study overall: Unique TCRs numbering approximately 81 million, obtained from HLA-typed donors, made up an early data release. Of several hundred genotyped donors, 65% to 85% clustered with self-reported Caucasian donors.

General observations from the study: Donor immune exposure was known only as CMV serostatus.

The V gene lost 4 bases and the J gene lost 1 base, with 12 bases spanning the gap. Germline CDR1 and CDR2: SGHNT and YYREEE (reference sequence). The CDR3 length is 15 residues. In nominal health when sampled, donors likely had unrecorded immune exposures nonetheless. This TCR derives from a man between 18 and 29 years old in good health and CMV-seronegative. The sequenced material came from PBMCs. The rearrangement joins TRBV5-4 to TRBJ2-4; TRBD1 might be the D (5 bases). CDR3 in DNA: TGTGCCAGCAGCCAAGACAGCTACGCCAAAAACATTCAGTACTTC. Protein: CASSQDSYAKNIQYF.